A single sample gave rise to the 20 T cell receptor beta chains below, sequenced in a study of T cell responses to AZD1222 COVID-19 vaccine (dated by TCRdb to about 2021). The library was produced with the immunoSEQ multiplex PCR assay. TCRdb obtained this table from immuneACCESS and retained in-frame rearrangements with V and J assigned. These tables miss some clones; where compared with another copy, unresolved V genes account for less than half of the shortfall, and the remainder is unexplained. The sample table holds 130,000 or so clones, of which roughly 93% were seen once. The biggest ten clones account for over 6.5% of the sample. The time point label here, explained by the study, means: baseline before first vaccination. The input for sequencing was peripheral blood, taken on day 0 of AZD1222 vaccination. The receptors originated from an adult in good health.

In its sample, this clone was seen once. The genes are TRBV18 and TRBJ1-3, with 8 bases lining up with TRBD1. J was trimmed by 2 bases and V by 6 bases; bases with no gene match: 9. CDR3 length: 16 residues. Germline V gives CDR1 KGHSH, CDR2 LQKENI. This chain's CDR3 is CASSRTGPSPGNTIYF. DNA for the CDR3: TGTGCCAGCTCCCGGACAGGGCCCTCCCCTGGAAACACCATATATTTT.

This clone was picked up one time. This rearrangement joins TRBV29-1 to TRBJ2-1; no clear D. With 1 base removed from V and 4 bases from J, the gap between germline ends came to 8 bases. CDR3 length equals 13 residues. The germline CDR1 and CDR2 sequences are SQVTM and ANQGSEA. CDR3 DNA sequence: TGCAGCGTTGAAGTCCAGTTATACAATGAGCAGTTCTTC. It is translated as CSVEVQLYNEQFF.

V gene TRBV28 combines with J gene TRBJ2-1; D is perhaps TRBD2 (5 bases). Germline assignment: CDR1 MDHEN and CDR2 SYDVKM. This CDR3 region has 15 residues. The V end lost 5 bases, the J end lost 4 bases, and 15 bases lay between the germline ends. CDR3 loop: CASSDYGWEYNEQFF. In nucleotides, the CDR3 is TGTGCCAGCAGTGACTATGGTTGGGAATACAATGAGCAGTTCTTC.

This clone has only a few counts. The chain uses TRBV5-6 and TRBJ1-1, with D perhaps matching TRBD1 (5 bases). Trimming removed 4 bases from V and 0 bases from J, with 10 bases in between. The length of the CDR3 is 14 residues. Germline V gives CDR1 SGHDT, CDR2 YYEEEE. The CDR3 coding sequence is TGTGCCAGCAGCGTGACAGACCTGAACACTGAAGCTTTCTTT. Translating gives CASSVTDLNTEAFF.

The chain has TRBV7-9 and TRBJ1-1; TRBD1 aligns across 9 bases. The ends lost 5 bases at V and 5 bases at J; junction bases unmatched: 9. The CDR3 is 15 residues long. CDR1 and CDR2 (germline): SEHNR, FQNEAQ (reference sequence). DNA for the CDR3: TGTGCCAGCAGCGACCGGGACAGGGATCGAACTGAAGCTTTCTTT. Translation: CASSDRDRDRTEAFF.

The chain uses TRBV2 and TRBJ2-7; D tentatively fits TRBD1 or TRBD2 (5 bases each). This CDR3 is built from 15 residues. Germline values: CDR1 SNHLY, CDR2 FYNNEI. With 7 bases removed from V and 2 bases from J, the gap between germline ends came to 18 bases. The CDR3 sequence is CASTISGSGPYEQYF. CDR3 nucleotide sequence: TGTGCCAGCACCATCTCAGGGAGCGGCCCCTACGAGCAGTACTTC.

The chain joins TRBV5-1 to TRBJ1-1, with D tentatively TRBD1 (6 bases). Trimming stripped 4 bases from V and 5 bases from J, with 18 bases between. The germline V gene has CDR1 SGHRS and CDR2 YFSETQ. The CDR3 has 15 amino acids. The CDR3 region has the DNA TGCGCCAGCAGCCCTAGTCCGGGGGCCGTTACTGAAGCTTTCTTT. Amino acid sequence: CASSPSPGAVTEAFF.

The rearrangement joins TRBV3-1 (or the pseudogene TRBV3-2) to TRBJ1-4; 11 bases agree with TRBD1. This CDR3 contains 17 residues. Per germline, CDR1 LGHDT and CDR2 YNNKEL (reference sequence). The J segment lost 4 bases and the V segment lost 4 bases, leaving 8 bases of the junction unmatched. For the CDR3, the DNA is TGTGCCAGCAGCCGCCGGGACAGGGGGAGGAATAATGAAAAACTGTTTTTT. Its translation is CASSRRDRGRNNEKLFF.

CDR3 nucleotides: TGTGCCAGCACCGGGGGGGGGCTCACTGAAGCTTTCTTT. Its translation is CASTGGGLTEAFF. The chain couples TRBV7-2 to TRBJ1-1; D might be TRBD1 (6 bases). Germline V gives CDR1 SGHTA, CDR2 FQGNSA. The CDR3 has 13 amino acids. V gave up 7 bases and J gave up 4 bases, with 13 bases separating them.

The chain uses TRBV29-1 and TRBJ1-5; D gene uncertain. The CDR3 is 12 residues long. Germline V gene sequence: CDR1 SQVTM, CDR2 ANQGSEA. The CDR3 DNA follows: TGCAGTAGAAGGCGTGGAGGGCAGCCCCAGCATTTT. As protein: CSRRRGGQPQHF.

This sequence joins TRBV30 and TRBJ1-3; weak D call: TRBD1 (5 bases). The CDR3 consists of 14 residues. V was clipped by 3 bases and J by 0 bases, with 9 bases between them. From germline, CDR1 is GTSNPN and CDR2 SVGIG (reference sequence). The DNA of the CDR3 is TGTGCCTGGAGCGGGACCCGCTCTGGAAACACCATATATTTT. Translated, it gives CAWSGTRSGNTIYF.

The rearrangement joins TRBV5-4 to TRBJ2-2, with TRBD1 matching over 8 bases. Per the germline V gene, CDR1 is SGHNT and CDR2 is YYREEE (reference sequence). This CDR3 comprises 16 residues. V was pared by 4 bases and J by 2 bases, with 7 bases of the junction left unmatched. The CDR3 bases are TGTGCCAGCAGCGCGTCGACAGGGGCTAACACCGGGGAGCTGTTTTTT. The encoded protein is CASSASTGANTGELFF.

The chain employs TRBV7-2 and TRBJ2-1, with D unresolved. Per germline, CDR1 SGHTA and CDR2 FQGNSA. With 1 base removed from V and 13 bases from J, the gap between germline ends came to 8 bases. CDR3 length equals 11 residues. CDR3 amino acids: CASSLVGIQFF. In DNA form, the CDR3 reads TGTGCCAGCAGCTTAGTTGGAATCCAGTTCTTC.

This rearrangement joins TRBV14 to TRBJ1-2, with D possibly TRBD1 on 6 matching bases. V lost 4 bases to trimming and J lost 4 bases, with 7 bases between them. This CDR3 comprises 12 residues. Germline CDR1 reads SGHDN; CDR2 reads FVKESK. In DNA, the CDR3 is TGTGCCAGCAGCCGAGGGGGCTATGGCTACACCTTC. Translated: CASSRGGYGYTF.

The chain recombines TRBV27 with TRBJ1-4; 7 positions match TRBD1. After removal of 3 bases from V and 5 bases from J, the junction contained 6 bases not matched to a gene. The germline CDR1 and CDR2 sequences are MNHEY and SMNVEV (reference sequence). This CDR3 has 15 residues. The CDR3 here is CASSLVQGVNEKLFF. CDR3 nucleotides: TGTGCCAGCAGTTTGGTCCAGGGGGTCAATGAAAAACTGTTTTTT.

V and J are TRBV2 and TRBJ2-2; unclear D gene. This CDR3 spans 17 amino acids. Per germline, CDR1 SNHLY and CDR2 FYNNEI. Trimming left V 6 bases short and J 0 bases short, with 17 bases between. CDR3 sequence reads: CASRRNFVGPNTGELFF. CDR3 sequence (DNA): TGTGCCAGCAGGCGGAACTTTGTCGGACCGAACACCGGGGAGCTGTTTTTT.

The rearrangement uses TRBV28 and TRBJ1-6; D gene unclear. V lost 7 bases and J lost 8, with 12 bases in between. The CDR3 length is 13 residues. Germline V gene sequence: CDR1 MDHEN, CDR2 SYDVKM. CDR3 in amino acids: CASTITPDSPLHF. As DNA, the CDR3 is TGTGCCAGCACCATTACCCCCGATTCACCCCTCCACTTT.

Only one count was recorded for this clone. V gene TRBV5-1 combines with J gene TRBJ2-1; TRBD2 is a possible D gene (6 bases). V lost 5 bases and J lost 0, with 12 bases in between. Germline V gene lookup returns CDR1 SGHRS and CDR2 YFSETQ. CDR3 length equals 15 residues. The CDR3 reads CASSLGGSSYNEQFF. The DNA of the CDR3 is TGCGCCAGCAGTCTGGGAGGTAGCTCCTACAATGAGCAGTTCTTC.

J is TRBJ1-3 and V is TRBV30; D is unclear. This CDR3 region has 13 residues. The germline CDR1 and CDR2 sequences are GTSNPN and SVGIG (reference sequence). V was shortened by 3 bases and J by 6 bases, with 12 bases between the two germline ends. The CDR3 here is CAWRKGSTNTIYF. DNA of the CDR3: TGTGCCTGGAGGAAGGGTTCTACAAACACCATATATTTT.

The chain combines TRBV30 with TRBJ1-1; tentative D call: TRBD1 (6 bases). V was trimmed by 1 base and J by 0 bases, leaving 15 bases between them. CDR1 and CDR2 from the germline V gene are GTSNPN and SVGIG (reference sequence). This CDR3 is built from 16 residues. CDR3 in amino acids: CAWSASRGGLNTEAFF. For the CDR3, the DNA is TGTGCCTGGAGTGCTTCCAGGGGCGGATTGAACACTGAAGCTTTCTTT. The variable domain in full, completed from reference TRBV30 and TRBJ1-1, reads SQTIHQWPATLVQPVGSPLSLECTVEGTSNPNLYWYRQAAGRGLQLLFYSVGIGQISSEVPQNLSASRPQDRQFILSSKKLLLSDSGFYLCAWSASRGGLNTEAFFGQGTRLTVV.